This TCR beta chain was observed in a study of T-cell memory formation after mild COVID-19. Study results and caveats: SARS-CoV-2 specificity of second-wave clones peaking day 37 was unconfirmed. A subset of responding clones appeared in pre-infection memory, suggesting cross-reactive memory joined.

This clonotype was seen more than once but under ten times. Its antigen is unknown. TCRdb independently ran MiXCR on the 5' RACE reads; one entry per CDR3 protein. The sample holds 450,000 or so distinct CDR3 sequences, roughly 25% seen once. This TCR derives from an adult woman who had mild COVID-19 (a few samples of this study predate the infection). Cell type and time point are not known. Sequences were obtained from PBMCs or a T cell subset sorted from them (not recorded which).

The CDR3 sequence is CASSLGAGSGELFF. For the CDR3, the DNA is TGCGCCAGCAGCCTTGGGGCCGGGTCCGGGGAGCTGTTTTTT. This chain joins TRBV5-1 and TRBJ2-2; possibly TRBD1 for D (5 bases). Looked up from germline, CDR1 is SGHRS and CDR2 is YFSETQ. This CDR3 region has 14 residues. The germline V and J ends were trimmed by 4 bases and 6 bases, with 13 bases remaining between them.